A single sample gave rise to the 18 T cell receptor beta chains below, sequenced in a study of Graves' ophthalmopathy and Graves' hyperthyroidism. As the template, RNA transcripts were used to amplify TCR beta CDR3 regions. HTBI primers primed a first-round RT-PCR, and a second-round multiplex PCR followed. One entry per CDR3 protein results from TCRdb running MiXCR on the multiplex PCR reads. The sample records a few hundred thousand distinct CDR3 sequences, around 19% being singletons. Sequenced input: peripheral blood. These receptors were obtained from a woman aged 18-29 years with Graves' ophthalmopathy.

At least ten counts were recorded for this clonotype. CDR3 residues: CASSLGQGAFQNTEAFF. CDR3 DNA sequence: TGCGCCAGCAGCTTGGGACAGGGGGCATTCCAAAACACTGAAGCTTTCTTT. This chain links TRBV5-1 with TRBJ1-1; 10 positions agree with TRBD1. The CDR3 runs to 17 residues. Germline V gene data show CDR1 as SGHRS and CDR2 as YFSETQ. With V trimmed by 0 bases and J by 2 bases, 7 bases remained unmatched.

This clonotype was recorded at least ten times. The chain joins TRBV15 to TRBJ1-6; the D is unclear. The CDR3 is 16 residues long. CDR1 and CDR2 from the germline V gene are LNHNV and YYDKDF (reference sequence). V dropped 0 bases and J dropped 9 bases, with 15 bases sitting between them. CDR3 sequence: CATSRDLIGDGSPLHF. The CDR3 DNA reads TGTGCCACCAGCAGAGATCTAATTGGGGATGGTTCACCCCTCCACTTT.

Ten or more counts support this clonotype. The rearrangement joins TRBV24-1 to TRBJ2-2; D is unresolved. Germline CDR1 reads KGHDR; CDR2 reads SFDVKD. CDR3 size: 13 residues. V lost 4 bases and J lost 4, with 6 bases in between. CDR3 residues: CATSEPLTGELFF. The CDR3 DNA reads as TGTGCCACCAGTGAGCCCCTCACCGGGGAGCTGTTTTTT.

The table lists this clonotype with many counts. Mismatch with germline at one junction end may stem from a read error. This rearrangement joins TRBV5-1 to TRBJ1-1; possible D gene TRBD1, 5 bases. This CDR3 has 13 amino acids. Germline loops: CDR1 SGHRS, CDR2 YFSETQ. The CDR3 sequence: CASSLGVNTEAFF. CDR3 coding DNA: TGTGCCAGCAGTTTAGGGGTGAACACTGAAGCTTTCTTT.

This clonotype was counted many times. This sequence joins TRBV7-8 and TRBJ2-7, with 9 bases that match TRBD1. The length of the CDR3 is 16 residues. Trimming removed 1 base from V and 2 bases from J; junction bases left unmatched: 6. Germline values: CDR1 SGHVS, CDR2 FQNEAQ. The CDR3, as DNA: TGTGCCAGCAGCTTAGAAGGACAGGGGACCACCTACGAGCAGTACTTC. Amino acids: CASSLEGQGTTYEQYF. The full variable domain, completed using reference TRBV7-8 and TRBJ2-7, is GAGVSQSPRYKVAKRGQDVALRCDPISGHVSLFWYQQALGQGPEFLTYFQNEAQLDKSGLPSDRFFAERPEGSVSTLKIQRTQQEDSAVYLCASSLEGQGTTYEQYFGPGTRLTVT.

The chain uses TRBV3-1 and TRBJ2-7; D unresolved. The CDR3 contains 12 residues. With 4 bases removed from V and 5 bases from J, the gap between germline ends came to 9 bases. Germline V CDR1 and CDR2: LGHDT, YNNKEL (reference sequence). The CDR3 DNA sequence: TGTGCCAGCAGCCCAGGCAACAACGAGCAGTACTTC. It codes for CASSPGNNEQYF.

In its sample, this clonotype was seen many times. The chain combines TRBV7-3 with TRBJ2-5; tentatively, D is TRBD2 (7 bases). The V gene lost 4 bases and the J gene lost 4 bases, with 16 bases spanning the gap. The CDR3 extends over 15 amino acids. The germline CDR1 and CDR2 sequences are SGHTA and FQGTGA. Here the CDR3 reads CASSYSQGGGETQYF. The CDR3 DNA follows: TGTGCCAGCAGCTACTCACAAGGGGGGGGAGAGACCCAGTACTTC.

The CDR3 protein is CASSLGPGGEQYF. CDR3 DNA: TGTGCCAGCAGCTTAGGCCCAGGGGGCGAGCAGTACTTC. The chain recombines TRBV7-8 with TRBJ2-7; 7 nucleotides agree with TRBD1. The V gene's germline CDR1 is SGHVS and CDR2 FQNEAQ. Trimming cost V 1 base and J 6 bases; bases outside gene matches: 3. This CDR3 region has 13 residues.

In this sample, this clonotype turned up many times. The chain employs TRBV11-2 and TRBJ1-1; no definite D call. Between the trimmed V and J ends, which lost 1 base and 1 base, there was a span of 13 bases. Germline V gene sequence: CDR1 SGHAT, CDR2 FQNNGV. The CDR3 totals 16 residues. DNA of the CDR3: TGTGCCAGCAGCTTAGTCCTCAACCGCCGGAACACTGAAGCTTTCTTT. It specifies CASSLVLNRRNTEAFF.

This clonotype was picked up many times. This sequence joins TRBV11-2 and TRBJ2-7, with TRBD1 as a possible D gene (5 bases). Between the trimmed V and J ends, which lost 2 bases and 6 bases, there was a span of 17 bases. The CDR3 totals 15 residues. Per the germline V gene, CDR1 is SGHAT and CDR2 is FQNNGV. CDR3 protein: CASSLFIGQGPEQYF. CDR3 DNA sequence: TGTGCCAGCAGCTTATTCATCGGGCAGGGTCCCGAGCAGTACTTC.

Concerning this clonotype itself: A much larger clone lies one base from this, so it may be a read error. This chain uses TRBV30 with TRBJ2-4; tentative D call: TRBD1 (5 bases). The V gene's germline CDR1 is GTSNPN and CDR2 SVGIG (reference sequence). The length of the CDR3 is 12 residues. Deletions cut 7 bases from V and 12 bases from J, with 19 bases between. CDR3 residues: CASVPLKDTQYF. For the CDR3, the DNA is TGTGCCTCGGTTCCGTTAAAGGACACTCAGTACTTC. The whole variable domain, filled in from reference TRBV30 and TRBJ2-4, reads SQTIHQWPATLVQPVGSPLSLECTVEGTSNPNLYWYRQAAGRGLQLLFYSVGIGQISSEVPQNLSASRPQDRQFILSSKKLLLSDSGFYLCASVPLKDTQYFGAGTRLSVL.

This clonotype was recorded many times. This chain connects TRBV5-1 to TRBJ1-2; 7 nucleotides match TRBD1. The germline V gene encodes CDR1 SGHRS and CDR2 YFSETQ. This CDR3 comprises 13 residues. The junction had 4 bases not matched to a gene; V was cut back by 4 bases and J by 4 bases. This CDR3 reads CASSLGQFYGYTF. For the CDR3, the DNA is TGCGCCAGCAGCCTGGGACAGTTCTATGGCTACACCTTC.

The V call is TRBV5-1, the J call TRBJ2-2; maybe TRBD2 (6 bases). The CDR3 totals 18 residues. Looked up from germline, CDR1 is SGHRS and CDR2 is YFSETQ. Deletions cut 0 bases from V and 1 base from J, with 16 bases between. The CDR3 reads CASSLAGDVGRNTGELFF. The CDR3 nucleotides read TGCGCCAGCAGCTTGGCGGGAGACGTTGGAAGGAACACCGGGGAGCTGTTTTTT.

This clonotype was seen repeatedly, ten times or more. This chain connects TRBV6-5 to TRBJ2-7; D is ambiguous. The CDR3 covers 14 residues. Germline V gives CDR1 MNHEY, CDR2 SVGAGI. V dropped 0 bases and J dropped 0 bases, with 6 bases sitting between them. CDR3 sequence reads: CASSYSRASYEQYF. The CDR3 DNA reads as TGTGCCAGCAGTTACTCTCGGGCCTCCTACGAGCAGTACTTC.

The rearrangement uses TRBV7-9 and TRBJ2-7; possible D gene TRBD1, 6 bases. The V gene lost 5 bases and the J gene lost 6 bases, with 20 bases spanning the gap. The CDR3 covers 15 residues. The V gene's germline CDR1 is SEHNR and CDR2 FQNEAQ (reference sequence). The CDR3 is CASSPGTTGYVEQYF. The CDR3 bases are TGTGCCAGCAGCCCCGGCACGACAGGCTACGTCGAGCAGTACTTC.

This clonotype was seen once. The V call is TRBV7-8, the J call TRBJ2-5; TRBD2 aligns across 10 bases. There are 19 residues in the CDR3. The trim removed 5 bases at V and 2 bases at J, leaving 17 bases unmatched. Germline CDR1 reads SGHVS; CDR2 reads FQNEAQ. CDR3 protein: CASSPTPSRGTSEQETQYF. CDR3 DNA sequence: TGTGCCAGCAGCCCAACCCCAAGCAGGGGGACTAGCGAACAAGAGACCCAGTACTTC.

This clonotype was recorded at least ten times. This chain uses TRBV6-5 with TRBJ2-5; D is perhaps TRBD2 (5 bases). Trimming pared 4 bases from V and 9 bases from J, leaving 15 bases between. The CDR3 consists of 13 residues. Per the germline V gene, CDR1 is MNHEY and CDR2 is SVGAGI. Here the CDR3 reads CASSFAGVQAQYF. DNA of the CDR3: TGTGCCAGCAGTTTCGCGGGCGTGCAGGCCCAGTACTTC.

In its sample, this clonotype was seen a few times. DNA of the CDR3: TGTGCCAGCAGTCTCCAGGGTAAAGACTACGAGCAGTACTTC. Its translation: CASSLQGKDYEQYF. The V call is TRBV6-2 or TRBV6-3, the J call TRBJ2-7, with a possible D match to TRBD1 (5 bases). The V end lost 5 bases, the J end lost 3 bases, and 14 bases lay between the germline ends. This CDR3 spans 14 amino acids. CDR1 and CDR2 (germline): MNHEY, SVGEGT.